This TCR beta chain derives from a study of breast tumors, draining lymph nodes, adjacent tissues. Study observations and caveats: Data only fit, rather than demonstrated, lymph node origin of most tumor T cells.

The CDR3 spans 13 residues. CDR1 is SGHAT and CDR2 is FQNNGV in the germline V gene. The germline V and J ends were trimmed by 5 bases and 9 bases, with 14 bases remaining between them. Breast cancer patients provided tissue from their axillary draining lymph nodes. Points on this clonotype: No antigen is known for it. A read error is possible here, since a much larger clone lies one base away.

TCRdb fed the multiplex PCR reads into MiXCR, producing one record per CDR3 protein. The sample shows approximately 280,000 distinct CDR3 sequences, around 31% of them seen only once. The specimen sequenced was axillary lymph node tissue. The genes are TRBV11-2 and TRBJ2-1; D is unresolved. The clonotype originates from a female donor with breast cancer. Some clones in this sample may be carry-over from other donors' samples. CDR3 sequence: CASSPPASTEQFF. CDR3 DNA sequence: TGTGCCAGCAGCCCTCCCGCCAGCACTGAGCAGTTCTTC.